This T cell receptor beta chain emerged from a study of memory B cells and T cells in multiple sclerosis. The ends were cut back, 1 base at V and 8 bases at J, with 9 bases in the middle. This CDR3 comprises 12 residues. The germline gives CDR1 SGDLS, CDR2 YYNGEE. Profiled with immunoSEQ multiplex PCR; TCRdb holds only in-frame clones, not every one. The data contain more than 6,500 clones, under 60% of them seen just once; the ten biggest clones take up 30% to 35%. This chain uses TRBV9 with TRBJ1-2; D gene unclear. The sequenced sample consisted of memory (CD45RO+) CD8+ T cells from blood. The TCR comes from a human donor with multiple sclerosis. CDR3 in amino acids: CASSVLASGYTF. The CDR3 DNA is TGTGCCAGCAGCGTACTAGCGTCCGGCTACACCTTC.